The 25 T cell receptor beta chains presented below share a single source sample, sequenced in a study of blood T cell repertoires in COVID-19. Produced via immunoSEQ multiplex PCR; TCRdb's table is partial and in-frame only. Of 100,000 or so clones in the sample, roughly four fifths were seen once. The sample was peripheral blood. The receptors shown here come from a woman between 65 and 79 years old with acute or convalescent COVID-19.

The chain uses TRBV9 and TRBJ2-5; 8 bases are a match to TRBD1. This CDR3 has 15 residues. Germline values: CDR1 SGDLS, CDR2 YYNGEE. V shed 4 bases, J shed 1 base, and the junction held 6 bases outside the gene matches. CDR3 sequence reads: CASSLWTGPQETQYF. The CDR3 nucleotides are TGTGCCAGCAGCCTATGGACAGGGCCCCAAGAGACCCAGTACTTC. The variable domain in full, completed from reference TRBV9 and TRBJ2-5, reads DSGVTQTPKHLITATGQRVTLRCSPRSGDLSVYWYQQSLDQGLQFLIQYYNGEERAKGNILERFSAQQFPDLHSELNLSSLELGDSALYFCASSLWTGPQETQYFGPGTRLLVL.

V and J are TRBV29-1 and TRBJ1-1; D is unclear. The V gene lost 5 bases and the J gene lost 3 bases, with 10 bases spanning the gap. Germline V gene data show CDR1 as SQVTM and CDR2 as ANQGSEA. The CDR3 runs 12 residues. CDR3 DNA: TGCAGCGTTTTATCGGGGTACACTGAAGCTTTCTTT. Protein: CSVLSGYTEAFF. Looking up the rest from reference TRBV29-1 and TRBJ1-1 gives the full variable domain: SAVISQKPSRDICQRGTSLTIQCQVDSQVTMMFWYRQQPGQSLTLIATANQGSEATYESGFVIDKFPISRPNLTFSTLTVSNMSPEDSSIYLCSVLSGYTEAFFGQGTRLTVV.

V gene TRBV5-4 combines with J gene TRBJ1-1; D not certain. Germline V lookup: CDR1 SGHNT, CDR2 YYREEE (reference sequence). The CDR3 extends over 13 amino acids. V was trimmed by 3 bases and J by 0 bases, leaving 6 bases between them. The CDR3 spells CASSSPMNTEAFF. Written as DNA, the CDR3 is TGTGCCAGCAGCTCCCCCATGAACACTGAAGCTTTCTTT.

This clone appeared once. This chain joins TRBV30 and TRBJ2-1; perhaps TRBD1 as D (6 bases). CDR1 GTSNPN and CDR2 SVGIG come from the germline V gene (reference sequence). Trimming pared 2 bases from V and 2 bases from J, leaving 19 bases between. CDR3 length: 17 residues. CDR3 amino acids: CAWSHRFGQSAYNEQFF. DNA of the CDR3: TGTGCCTGGAGTCACAGGTTTGGACAGTCGGCCTACAATGAGCAGTTCTTC.

This clone was recorded only once. This sequence joins TRBV19 and TRBJ1-1; TRBD1 aligns across 7 bases. The CDR3 has 15 amino acids. The trim removed 1 base at V and 4 bases at J, leaving 6 bases unmatched. The germline V gene encodes CDR1 LNHDA and CDR2 SQIVND (reference sequence). The CDR3 region is CASSIGQGVGTEAFF. DNA for the CDR3: TGTGCCAGTAGTATAGGCCAGGGGGTGGGCACTGAAGCTTTCTTT.

J is TRBJ2-5 and V is TRBV6-5; 9 bases are a match to TRBD2. Germline CDR1 MNHEY, CDR2 SVGAGI. The J segment lost 4 bases and the V segment lost 5 bases, leaving 8 bases of the junction unmatched. CDR3 length: 15 residues. The chain's CDR3 is CASSRLAEGRETQYF. DNA for the CDR3: TGTGCCAGCAGTCGACTAGCGGAAGGGAGAGAGACCCAGTACTTC.

The chain recombines TRBV5-5 with TRBJ2-7, with 8 bases lining up with TRBD1. The CDR3 spans 15 residues. The germline V gene encodes CDR1 SGHKS and CDR2 YYEKEE (reference sequence). V lost 3 bases and J lost 6; bases outside the gene matches: 11. The CDR3, as DNA: TGTGCCAGCAGCTACGGACAGGGTCGATACTCCGAGCAGTACTTC. Protein: CASSYGQGRYSEQYF.

This clone occurred a few times. This sequence joins TRBV6-4 and TRBJ2-7; D is perhaps TRBD1 (6 bases). Germline V CDR1 and CDR2: MRHNA, SNTAGT. Trimming pared 5 bases from V and 2 bases from J, leaving 7 bases between. The CDR3 loop spans 12 amino acids. The CDR3 loop is CASSYRAYEQYF. CDR3 sequence (DNA): TGTGCCAGCAGTTACAGGGCCTACGAGCAGTACTTC.

The V call is TRBV3-1 (or the pseudogene TRBV3-2), the J call TRBJ1-1; D perhaps matches TRBD1 (5 bases). The CDR3 is 12 residues long. Germline V gene data show CDR1 as LGHDT and CDR2 as YNNKEL (reference sequence). The V and J ends lost 4 bases and 8 bases respectively, with 11 bases between them. DNA of the CDR3: TGTGCCAGCAGCCGTCAGGGCGGAGAAGCTTTCTTT. It codes for CASSRQGGEAFF.

The chain couples TRBV9 to TRBJ2-3, with D perhaps matching TRBD2 (7 bases). CDR1 is SGDLS and CDR2 is YYNGEE in the germline V gene. This CDR3 spans 14 amino acids. V lost 0 bases and J lost 10, with 15 bases in between. The CDR3 region has the DNA TGTGCCAGCAGCGTAGAGGGGGGGACTACGGCGCAGTATTTT. Its translation is CASSVEGGTTAQYF.

The chain recombines TRBV4-1 with TRBJ2-3; D is ambiguous. V dropped 0 bases and J dropped 3 bases, with 7 bases sitting between them. The CDR3 spans 14 residues. CDR1 and CDR2 from the germline V gene are MGHRA and YSYEKL. The CDR3 sequence is CASSQDWRTDTQYF. CDR3 DNA sequence: TGCGCCAGCAGCCAAGATTGGCGGACAGATACGCAGTATTTT.

This sequence joins TRBV19 and TRBJ1-6; D is perhaps TRBD1 (5 bases). This CDR3 has 14 amino acids. Germline lookup yields CDR1 LNHDA and CDR2 SQIVND (reference sequence). Trimming shortened V by 3 bases and J by 6 bases, and 9 bases separated the two germline ends. The CDR3 loop is CASSIGALNSPLHF. Here the CDR3 DNA reads TGTGCCAGTAGTATTGGGGCCCTTAATTCACCCCTCCACTTT.

This clone was detected only once. The genes are TRBV10-3 and TRBJ2-1; 9 nucleotides line up with TRBD2. This CDR3 is built from 13 residues. The germline V gene encodes CDR1 ENHRY and CDR2 SYGVKD. DNA for the CDR3: TGTGCGTCCGGGACTAGCCCCTACAATGAGCAGTTCTTC. Translation gives CASGTSPYNEQFF.

The chain couples TRBV5-1 to TRBJ2-7, with D hard to call. The CDR3 consists of 18 residues. Germline loops: CDR1 SGHRS, CDR2 YFSETQ. V lost 0 bases and J 1 base, leaving 20 bases between the germline ends. The CDR3, as DNA: TGCGCCAGCAGCTTGGATTACAATCCCACAATCCCGTCCTACGAGCAGTACTTC. Protein product: CASSLDYNPTIPSYEQYF.

The chain recombines TRBV18 with TRBJ2-5; D possibly corresponds to TRBD1 (6 bases). Germline-derived CDR1 and CDR2 are KGHSH and LQKENI. Trimming cost V 3 bases and J 5 bases, with 13 bases left between them. The CDR3 has 14 residues. In nucleotides, the CDR3 is TGTGCCAGCTCACCGCAGGGGTTTCGCGAGACCCAGTACTTC. This encodes CASSPQGFRETQYF.

The chain combines TRBV6-6 with TRBJ2-1; D gene uncertain. The CDR3 consists of 13 residues. From germline, CDR1 is MNHNY and CDR2 SVGAGI (reference sequence). Deletions cut 2 bases from V and 7 bases from J, with 9 bases between. CDR3 coding DNA: TGTGCCAGCAGTTACAACAGCCTTAATGAGCAGTTCTTC. Encoded protein: CASSYNSLNEQFF.

This clone was observed a handful of times. The chain recombines TRBV7-9 with TRBJ2-1; possible D gene TRBD1, 5 bases. Per germline, CDR1 SEHNR and CDR2 FQNEAQ (reference sequence). The ends were cut back, 5 bases at V and 4 bases at J, with 12 bases in the middle. This CDR3 has 14 amino acids. CDR3 protein: CASSPDKTYNEQFF. CDR3 DNA sequence: TGTGCCAGCAGCCCGGACAAGACATACAATGAGCAGTTCTTC.

The J gene is TRBJ2-1, the V gene TRBV5-1, with D unresolved. This CDR3 is built from 16 residues. The germline V and J ends were trimmed by 0 bases and 7 bases, with 17 bases remaining between them. Germline CDR1 reads SGHRS; CDR2 reads YFSETQ. The CDR3 DNA sequence: TGCGCCAGCAGCTTGGTTGCCCAGCCTATCGGGAATGAGCAGTTCTTC. Translation gives CASSLVAQPIGNEQFF.

The genes are TRBV5-4 and TRBJ2-3, with 8 positions matching TRBD2. The CDR3 totals 17 residues. CDR1 and CDR2 (germline): SGHNT, YYREEE (reference sequence). The ends lost 4 bases at V and 0 bases at J; junction bases unmatched: 10. DNA of the CDR3: TGTGCCAGCAGCCGGGGGGGGGCGGTGCAGAGCACAGATACGCAGTATTTT. Translated: CASSRGGAVQSTDTQYF.

The chain joins TRBV6-2 or TRBV6-3 to TRBJ2-3; 7 bases are shared with TRBD2. V gave up 4 bases and J gave up 5 bases; unmatched junction bases: 9. The CDR3 length is 15 residues. Germline V gene sequence: CDR1 MNHEY, CDR2 SVGEGT. The CDR3, as DNA: TGTGCCAGCAGTTTTACTAGCGCCCCCCAAGATACGCAGTATTTT. Amino acids: CASSFTSAPQDTQYF.

V is TRBV6-5 and J is TRBJ1-1; TRBD1 is a possible D gene (6 bases). The CDR3 covers 11 residues. Germline V gene lookup returns CDR1 MNHEY and CDR2 SVGAGI. Trimming removed 6 bases from V and 9 bases from J, with 11 bases in between. The CDR3 bases are TGTGCCAGCAGCCACAGGGTTAAAGCTTTCTTT. Its translation is CASSHRVKAFF.

This clone was recorded a few times. The rearrangement links TRBV18 to TRBJ1-4, with a tentative D call TRBD1 (6 bases). The ends were cut back, 4 bases at V and 5 bases at J, with 14 bases in the middle. Germline values: CDR1 KGHSH, CDR2 LQKENI. This CDR3 comprises 15 residues. In DNA, the CDR3 is TGTGCCAGCTCACACCGAAACAGGGAAAATGAAAAACTGTTTTTT. Its protein product is CASSHRNRENEKLFF.

V is TRBV3-1 (or the pseudogene TRBV3-2) and J is TRBJ2-7; TRBD2 aligns across 7 bases. The CDR3 runs 14 residues. V was clipped by 3 bases and J by 2 bases; unmatched bases: 4. Per germline, CDR1 LGHDT and CDR2 YNNKEL (reference sequence). The CDR3 loop reads CASSQGLLTYEQYF. The CDR3 bases are TGTGCCAGCAGCCAGGGACTACTAACCTACGAGCAGTACTTC.

V gene TRBV6-4 combines with J gene TRBJ1-6; no reliable D call. Trimming left V 6 bases short and J 15 bases short, with 12 bases between. The CDR3 extends over 11 amino acids. CDR1 is MRHNA and CDR2 is SNTAGT in the germline V gene. The chain's CDR3 is CASSSGQVLHF. The DNA for the CDR3 is TGTGCCAGCAGCTCCGGCCAGGTCCTCCACTTT.

This rearrangement joins TRBV7-9 to TRBJ2-2; perhaps TRBD2 as D (5 bases). There are 13 residues in the CDR3. Trimming removed 1 base at V and 5 bases at J, with 5 bases between. CDR1 SEHNR and CDR2 FQNEAQ come from the germline V gene (reference sequence). CDR3 in amino acids: CASSLGETGELFF. CDR3 nucleotide sequence: TGTGCCAGCAGCTTAGGGGAGACCGGGGAGCTGTTTTTT.